These 18 T cell receptor beta chains originate from one sample sequenced in a study of radiotherapy plus CTLA-4 blockade in lung cancer. Clones were read by immunoSEQ multiplex PCR, and TCRdb kept only the in-frame ones, dropping some. The table lists 35,000 to 50,000 clones, roughly 67% of them singletons, with 20% to 25% in the top ten. Sequences were derived from peripheral blood, sampled from a patient treated with radiotherapy plus ipilimumab. The receptors originated from a human donor with non-small cell lung cancer who had a partial response to radiotherapy plus ipilimumab.

This clone is medium-sized (0.01 to 0.1%) by share. The chain is built from TRBV25-1 and TRBJ2-5, with 8 bases that match TRBD2. Trimming cost V 1 base and J 4 bases; bases outside gene matches: 5. CDR1 and CDR2 (germline): MGHDK, SYGVNS. This CDR3 region has 15 residues. Here the CDR3 reads CASSEWVGRAETQYF. The DNA of the CDR3 is TGTGCCAGCAGTGAATGGGTCGGGAGGGCAGAGACCCAGTACTTC.

The chain couples TRBV5-1 to TRBJ2-2; perhaps TRBD1 as D (5 bases). Germline values: CDR1 SGHRS, CDR2 YFSETQ. V dropped 4 bases and J dropped 6 bases, with 16 bases sitting between them. CDR3 length: 15 amino acids. CDR3 sequence (DNA): TGCGCCAGCAGCCCCGGACACGTTGAGGCCGGGGAGCTGTTTTTT. This gives the protein CASSPGHVEAGELFF.

In its sample, this clone was seen once. This chain uses TRBV6-1 with TRBJ1-4; D is uncertain. Trimming took 2 bases from V and 5 from J, leaving 18 bases between them. Germline-derived CDR1 and CDR2 are MNHNS and SASEGT. The CDR3 consists of 17 residues. The CDR3 DNA is TGTGCCAGCAGTGAAAATCGAGAGGTGAAGATGAATGAAAAACTGTTTTTT. It is translated as CASSENREVKMNEKLFF.

This clone has only a few counts. The chain couples TRBV7-3 to TRBJ1-5, with D perhaps TRBD1 (5 bases). Per germline, CDR1 SGHTA and CDR2 FQGTGA. V lost 7 bases and J 11 bases, leaving 33 bases between the germline ends. This CDR3 contains 18 residues. The CDR3 nucleotides are TGTGCCAGCACGGGTACGGGATCCGTGGGGGGAGGTCAATCAGCCCAGCATTTT. Translated, it gives CASTGTGSVGGGQSAQHF. The full variable domain, with the rest looked up from reference TRBV7-3 and TRBJ1-5, is GAGVSQTPSNKVTEKGKYVELRCDPISGHTALYWYRQSLGQGPEFLIYFQGTGAADDSGLPNDRFFAVRPEGSVSTLKIQRTERGDSAVYLCASTGTGSVGGGQSAQHFGDGTRLSIL.

The chain couples TRBV14 to TRBJ2-1; D remains unclear. V was cut by 1 base and J by 6 bases, with 13 bases left in between. The CDR3 is 15 residues long. Germline V gives CDR1 SGHDN, CDR2 FVKESK. The CDR3 coding sequence is TGTGCCAGCAGCCAAGGACTTTTCAACCTCAATGAGCAGTTCTTC. This gives the protein CASSQGLFNLNEQFF.

This clone occurred a few times. The rearrangement joins TRBV19 to TRBJ1-2; 8 bases are shared with TRBD1. Germline lookup yields CDR1 LNHDA and CDR2 SQIVND (reference sequence). The ends lost 5 bases at V and 6 bases at J; junction bases unmatched: 5. The CDR3 totals 13 residues. The CDR3, as DNA: TGTGCCAGTAGTGTTACAGGGGGGGATGGCTACACCTTC. The encoded protein is CASSVTGGDGYTF.

This clone was seen only a few times. The chain employs TRBV10-3 and TRBJ2-2; D is ambiguous. Trimming removed 7 bases from V and 0 bases from J, with 12 bases in between. The germline CDR1 and CDR2 sequences are ENHRY and SYGVKD. This CDR3 spans 15 amino acids. CDR3: CAINGGPANTGELFF. The CDR3 region has the DNA TGTGCCATCAATGGTGGGCCCGCGAACACCGGGGAGCTGTTTTTT.

This chain joins TRBV10-1 and TRBJ2-7; D is possibly TRBD1 (6 bases). This CDR3 has 14 amino acids. Trimming removed 3 bases from V and 3 bases from J, with 12 bases in between. Looked up from germline, CDR1 is WNHNN and CDR2 is SYGVQD (reference sequence). The CDR3 region is CASSEKDSIYEQYF. CDR3 DNA: TGCGCCAGCAGTGAAAAGGACAGCATCTACGAGCAGTACTTC.

CDR3 coding DNA: TGTGCCAGCACCGTCAGACTAGCGCTGCCCTACAATGAGCAGTTCTTC. It is translated as CASTVRLALPYNEQFF. The chain combines TRBV5-6 with TRBJ2-1, with 8 nucleotides matching TRBD2. J lost 2 bases, V lost 6 bases, and 10 bases had no gene match. This CDR3 comprises 16 residues. Germline-derived CDR1 and CDR2 are SGHDT and YYEEEE.

The chain is built from TRBV6-5 and TRBJ1-1; no reliable D call. Trimming removed 5 bases from V and 1 base from J, with 8 bases in between. CDR3 length: 13 amino acids. CDR1 MNHEY and CDR2 SVGAGI come from the germline V gene. Here the CDR3 reads CASSKYWNTEAFF. The CDR3 DNA sequence: TGTGCCAGCAGTAAATATTGGAACACTGAAGCTTTCTTT.

The CDR3 region is CASSHRGETEAFF. CDR3 DNA sequence: TGCGCCAGCAGCCATCGGGGAGAAACTGAAGCTTTCTTT. The chain joins TRBV4-1 to TRBJ1-1; no definite D call. The CDR3 has 13 amino acids. V lost 3 bases and J 5 bases, leaving 10 bases between the germline ends. CDR1 MGHRA and CDR2 YSYEKL come from the germline V gene.

This clone has just a few counts. V gene TRBV7-9 combines with J gene TRBJ1-6; no firm D call. The CDR3 spans 12 residues. Trimming took 4 bases from V and 6 from J, leaving 4 bases between them. Per germline, CDR1 SEHNR and CDR2 FQNEAQ (reference sequence). The CDR3 is CASSSLNSPLHF. The CDR3 DNA is TGTGCCAGCAGCTCCCTTAATTCACCCCTCCACTTT.

This clone was observed a single time. The chain carries TRBV13 and TRBJ1-2; D not resolved. Trimming left V 5 bases short and J 3 bases short, with 10 bases between. The germline V gene encodes CDR1 PRHDT and CDR2 FYEKMQ (reference sequence). The CDR3 extends over 13 amino acids. This CDR3 is CASSAYRDYGYTF. CDR3 nucleotides: TGTGCCAGCAGCGCGTACAGAGACTATGGCTACACCTTC.

The chain recombines TRBV5-1 with TRBJ2-5; 7 bases are a match to TRBD2. V trimming: 1 base; J trimming: 7 bases; junction bases outside the gene matches: 7. Germline V gene lookup returns CDR1 SGHRS and CDR2 YFSETQ. This CDR3 has 14 amino acids. CDR3 loop: CASSLTSASGTQYF. CDR3 nucleotides: TGCGCCAGCAGCTTGACTAGCGCCTCCGGGACCCAGTACTTC.

There are a few counts of this clone. This chain uses TRBV2 with TRBJ2-7, with TRBD1 as a possible D gene (6 bases). The CDR3 sequence is 12 residues long. V lost 8 bases to trimming and J lost 6 bases, with 14 bases between them. CDR1 and CDR2 (germline): SNHLY, FYNNEI. The CDR3 loop reads CASEPNRAEQYF. As DNA, the CDR3 is TGTGCCAGCGAACCTAACAGGGCCGAGCAGTACTTC.

This clone was recorded once. The gene calls are TRBV5-1 and TRBJ1-1; the D is unclear. Germline V gene sequence: CDR1 SGHRS, CDR2 YFSETQ. The CDR3 is made up of 16 amino acids. V was cut by 5 bases and J by 0 bases, with 17 bases left in between. CDR3 DNA: TGCGCCAGCAGTTTTGTCGGGGTAAACTTGAACACTGAAGCTTTCTTT. Amino acid sequence: CASSFVGVNLNTEAFF.

CDR3 in DNA: TGTGCCAGCAGCCCTAAGCGGGCCACCGGGGAGCTGTTTTTT. It is translated as CASSPKRATGELFF. The V gene is TRBV7-2, the J gene TRBJ2-2; a weak D match, TRBD2 (6 bases). The germline V gene encodes CDR1 SGHTA and CDR2 FQGNSA. Between the trimmed V and J ends, which lost 5 bases and 4 bases, there was a span of 11 bases. The CDR3 length is 14 residues.

The chain joins TRBV29-1 to TRBJ2-3, with 8 bases lining up with TRBD1. Germline CDR1 reads SQVTM; CDR2 reads ANQGSEA. The CDR3 loop spans 13 amino acids. Trimming took 6 bases from V and 6 from J; bases not matched to a gene: 8. CDR3 sequence (DNA): TGCAGCGTCTCCCAGGGGGCGAGGGATACGCAGTATTTT. Encoded protein: CSVSQGARDTQYF.